The text below deals with one T cell receptor (beta chain). The data are from a study of blood T cell repertoires in COVID-19. The CDR3 consists of 18 residues. Looked up from germline, CDR1 is MDHEN and CDR2 is SYDVKM. Germline trimming cut 3 bases from V and 1 base from J; bases unmatched to any gene: 13. Only in-frame clones appear in the TCRdb table, and some are missing; sequencing was by immunoSEQ multiplex PCR. Of fewer than 300,000 clones listed, approximately 92% are singletons. Donors were grouped by their self-reported clinical history. J is TRBJ1-2 and V is TRBV28; the match to TRBD1 covers 8 bases. The receptor's source is a woman aged 25-40 years who had recovered from COVID-19. Sequenced: PBMCs or T cells enriched from blood (not recorded which). The CDR3 nucleotides read TGTGCCAGCAGTTTCGTATTATGGACAGGGTCTCTTAACTATGGCTACACCTTC. Residues: CASSFVLWTGSLNYGYTF.